This T cell receptor (beta chain) was sequenced in a study of CD8 T cells in Susac syndrome. An input of roughly 0.45 to 1 ug of RNA was subjected to reverse transcription using random hexamers. TCRdb itself ran the immunoSEQ multiplex PCR reads through MiXCR, one entry per CDR3 protein. The sample holds 300,000 or so distinct CDR3 sequences, about 90% seen once. V shed 3 bases and J shed 10 bases, with 15 bases lying between them. Looked up from germline, CDR1 is GTSNPN and CDR2 is SVGIG (reference sequence). The CDR3 covers 13 residues. The material sequenced was CD4+ T cells from PBMCs. The chain has TRBV30 and TRBJ2-2; D gene ambiguous. This clonotype was obtained from a human donor with multiple sclerosis. The CDR3 nucleotides read TGTGCCTGGAGCGACCAGGCCGCGGTGGAGCTGTTTTTT. Protein sequence: CAWSDQAAVELFF.